The entry that follows covers one T cell receptor beta chain sequence. Only Caucasian adults living in Nashville, Tennessee made up the donor group. Approximately 90 million PBMCs went into genomic DNA for unsorted samples. The authors ran unsorted PBMC replicate PCRs on around 320 ng DNA, about 31,000 T cell genomes. The unsorted PBMC sample used ten immunoSEQ deep assay plates. Data came from immunoSEQ multiplex PCR; TCRdb stores just in-frame clones and leaves some out. Of roughly 510,000 clones listed, about 79% are singletons. This sample is drawn from a study of shared clonotypes between healthy human individuals. There are 14 residues in the CDR3. CDR1 WSHSY and CDR2 SAAADI come from the germline V gene. The V and J ends lost 4 bases and 0 bases respectively, with 10 bases between them.

Sequencing used PBMCs. V is TRBV10-2 and J is TRBJ2-7; no clear D gene. The source of this sequence is a woman between 40 and 55 years old in good health. Some clones in this sample may be carry-over from other donors' samples. The CDR3 loop reads CASSADGSSYEQYF. Here the CDR3 DNA reads TGCGCCAGCAGTGCGGACGGAAGCTCCTACGAGCAGTACTTC.